A selection of T cell receptor beta chains follows, all from one sample in a study of cytomegalovirus exposure and HLA in healthy donors. Assay: immunoSEQ multiplex PCR; the TCRdb copy retains only in-frame clones and omits some. The sample consists of 150,000 to 200,000 clones, roughly 82% of them appearing once. The material sequenced was PBMCs. The receptors originated from a man over 45 in good health and CMV-seropositive. Both conserved end residues are part of each CDR3. A D gene is named only where the DNA matches it firmly. Clone size is stated in some rows and not others, as once, few, many or a class when expanded.

16,TRBD1,TRBJ2-7,once,TRBV2,TGTGCCAGCCGACTAAGGCCCGGGACAGGGGATTCCGAGCAGTACTTC,CASRLRPGTGDSEQYF
16,.,TRBJ2-1,once,TRBV5-1,TGCGCCAGCAGCTTCGGGACTGATAGCTCCTACAATGAGCAGTTCTTC,CASSFGTDSSYNEQFF
15,.,TRBJ2-3,.,TRBV7-3,TGTGCCAGCAGCCGGCAGAGGGGCGGGATAGATACGCAGTATTTT,CASSRQRGGIDTQYF
14,TRBD1,TRBJ1-6,.,TRBV28,TGTGCCAGCAGCAGTCATATGGGACAGGTCCCCCTCCACTTT,CASSSHMGQVPLHF
16,TRBD1,TRBJ2-2,.,TRBV9,TGTACCAGCAGCGTAGCTTCAGACAGGGTTACCGGGGAGCTGTTTTTT,CTSSVASDRVTGELFF
15,.,TRBJ1-2,.,TRBV28,TGTGCCAGCAGCCTCCCCTCAACAGGGAGCGGTGGCTACACCTTC,CASSLPSTGSGGYTF
12,.,TRBJ2-1,.,TRBV7-9,TGTGCCAGCAGCTTAGAGGGGAACGAGCAGTTCTTC,CASSLEGNEQFF
14,TRBD1,TRBJ1-1,.,TRBV18,TGTGCCAGCTCACCGAGGGGGGCAGGGGGAGACAGGAGATTT,CASSPRGAGGDRRF
15,TRBD2,TRBJ2-1,once,TRBV19,TGTGCCAGTAGCCTAGCGGGAATCCAGTCGGATGAGCAGTTCTTC,CASSLAGIQSDEQFF
15,TRBD1,TRBJ1-2,.,TRBV11-2,TGTGCCAGCAGGATAACCAGGGGGAGTAACTATGGCTACACCTTC,CASRITRGSNYGYTF
15,TRBD2,TRBJ2-3,.,TRBV7-9,TGTGCCAGCAGCTCCTTGGGGGGGGGCACAGATACGCAGTATTTT,CASSSLGGGTDTQYF
15,TRBD2,TRBJ2-1,.,TRBV7-3,TGTGCCAGCAGCTTAATGAACGGGGAGGGCTATGAGCAGTTCTTC,CASSLMNGEGYEQFF
15,TRBD1,TRBJ2-1,.,TRBV2,TGTGCCAGCAGACCGGACAGGGGCTCCTACAATGAGCAGTTCTTC,CASRPDRGSYNEQFF
16,TRBD2,TRBJ2-3,.,TRBV9,TGTGCCAGCAGCGTAGGCGGGGGGCATAGCACAGATACGCAGTATTTT,CASSVGGGHSTDTQYF
18,TRBD1,TRBJ1-1,.,TRBV11-1,TGTGCCAGCAGACCCGGGACAGGGGCCTTAAACACGAACACTGAAGCTTTCTTT,CASRPGTGALNTNTEAFF
15,.,TRBJ1-1,.,TRBV5-1,TGCGCCAGCAGCTTGGTAGGGGGAATGGGCACTGAAGCTTTCTTT,CASSLVGGMGTEAFF
16,TRBD2,TRBJ2-5,.,TRBV4-1,TGCGCCAGCAGCCAAGAGGGGCGGGGGATCGCTGAGACCCAGTACTTC,CASSQEGRGIAETQYF
13,TRBD1,TRBJ2-5,.,TRBV6-6,TGTGCCAGCAGGGGGACAGGGCAAGAGACCCAGTACTTC,CASRGTGQETQYF
13,.,TRBJ2-5,.,TRBV7-8,TGTGCCAGCAGCTTAGGTCTAGCTGAGACCCAGTACTTC,CASSLGLAETQYF
14,.,TRBJ2-3,.,TRBV7-6,TGTGCCAGCAGCGGTCGGGACTCCACACAGAGGCAGTATTTT,CASSGRDSTQRQYF
16,TRBD1,TRBJ1-6,.,TRBV4-1,TGCGCCAGCAGCCAATCAGGGACAGGGGCGAATTCACCCCTCCACTTT,CASSQSGTGANSPLHF
18,TRBD2,TRBJ2-2,.,TRBV5-6,TGTGCCAGCAGCCCGGTAGGGCTAGCGGACCTGAACACCGGGGAGCTGTTTTTT,CASSPVGLADLNTGELFF
13,.,TRBJ1-1,.,TRBV15,TGTGCCACTGGCAGGGGATCATACACTGAAGCTTTCTTT,CATGRGSYTEAFF
16,.,TRBJ1-1,.,TRBV11-2,TGTGCCAGCAGCCAGGTGGGCAGGGGCGGTGACACTGAAGCTTTCTTT,CASSQVGRGGDTEAFF
15,.,TRBJ2-3,.,TRBV18,TGTGCCAGCTCACCACAGGGGCGAAGCACAGATACGCAGTATTTT,CASSPQGRSTDTQYF
14,.,TRBJ1-5,.,TRBV9,TGTGCCAGCAGCATCGGAGATAGCAATCAGCCCCAGCATTTT,CASSIGDSNQPQHF
16,.,TRBJ1-5,.,TRBV6-5,TGTGCCAGCAGTTACCCCCAGGGGCTTAGCAATCAGCCCCAGCATTTT,CASSYPQGLSNQPQHF
15,TRBD1,TRBJ1-5,.,TRBV2,TGTGCCAGCAGCGAACAGGGGCTTAGCAATCAGCCCCAGCATTTT,CASSEQGLSNQPQHF
14,TRBD1,TRBJ2-7,.,TRBV13,TGTGCCAGCAGCTTAGGACAGGGGACCTACGAGCAGTACTTC,CASSLGQGTYEQYF
16,.,TRBJ2-1,once,TRBV11-3,TGTGCCAGCAGCTTAGGATTGCGTCTAGCTAGCAATGAGCAGTTCTTC,CASSLGLRLASNEQFF
17,.,TRBJ2-7,once,TRBV4-1,TGCGCCAGCAGCAGATTGGACCGCCGGGACTCGAACTACGAGCAGTACTTC,CASSRLDRRDSNYEQYF
15,TRBD1,TRBJ2-1,.,TRBV6-5,TGTGCCAAGAGACGAGGGGGCGACGGGGACAATGAGCAGTTCTTC,CAKRRGGDGDNEQFF